The 26 T cell receptor beta chains below all came from one sample that was sequenced in a study of lymphopenia after photon versus proton radiotherapy. Here immunoSEQ multiplex PCR was the method, and the copy in TCRdb shows in-frame clones only, minus some. The sample yields over 25,000 clones, about 90% seen once. Sample: peripheral blood, taken from a patient treated with photon-based radiotherapy. The receptors derive from a woman aged 50 to 65 with pancreatic cancer.

The CDR3 nucleotides read TGCGCCAGCAGTGAGTCCGGGGGGCGCGGATACGAGCAGTACTTC. Translation: CASSESGGRGYEQYF. V gene TRBV10-2 combines with J gene TRBJ2-7; D possibly corresponds to TRBD2 (7 bases). V was shortened by 0 bases and J by 4 bases, with 13 bases between the two germline ends. Germline CDR1 WSHSY, CDR2 SAAADI. This CDR3 has 15 residues.

The J gene is TRBJ2-5, the V gene TRBV25-1; D is unresolved. Between the trimmed V and J ends, which lost 9 bases and 2 bases, there was a span of 4 bases. Per germline, CDR1 MGHDK and CDR2 SYGVNS. The length of the CDR3 is 10 residues. The CDR3 sequence is CASGQETQYF. In nucleotides, the CDR3 is TGTGCCAGTGGGCAAGAGACCCAGTACTTC.

J is TRBJ1-2 and V is TRBV5-1; D might be TRBD1 (6 bases). With 4 bases removed from V and 1 base from J, the gap between germline ends came to 8 bases. Per germline, CDR1 SGHRS and CDR2 YFSETQ. The CDR3 sequence is 13 residues long. The CDR3 DNA is TGCGCCAGCAGCCTGGACAGTAACTATGGCTACACCTTC. Its protein product is CASSLDSNYGYTF.

V and J are TRBV29-1 and TRBJ2-5, with D perhaps given as TRBD1 or TRBD2 (5 bases each). This CDR3 has 13 residues. V shed 6 bases and J shed 6 bases, with 17 bases lying between them. CDR1 and CDR2 (germline): SQVTM, ANQGSEA. The CDR3 region has the DNA TGCAGCGTAGTAGAGCCAGGGAGACAGACCCAGTACTTC. It specifies CSVVEPGRQTQYF.

This sequence joins TRBV5-6 and TRBJ1-2; D perhaps matches TRBD1 (6 bases). V gave up 0 bases and J gave up 7 bases, with 13 bases separating them. The germline CDR1 and CDR2 sequences are SGHDT and YYEEEE. The CDR3 extends over 14 amino acids. Written as DNA, the CDR3 is TGTGCCAGCAGCTTGGGGCAGGGGCCCCCTGGCTACACCTTC. Protein: CASSLGQGPPGYTF.

This clone was recorded only once. This sequence joins TRBV28 and TRBJ1-5; TRBD1 is a possible D gene (6 bases). V was pared by 7 bases and J by 3 bases, with 13 bases between. The CDR3 consists of 14 residues. Looked up from germline, CDR1 is MDHEN and CDR2 is SYDVKM. The CDR3 reads CASILRGVNQPQHF. The CDR3 region has the DNA TGTGCCAGCATCTTAAGGGGGGTCAATCAGCCCCAGCATTTT.

The chain uses TRBV4-1 and TRBJ2-1; possibly TRBD1 or TRBD2 for D (5 bases each). Trimming removed 6 bases at V and 8 bases at J, with 20 bases between. The CDR3 totals 15 residues. From germline, CDR1 is MGHRA and CDR2 YSYEKL. This CDR3 is CASRGVGRSTDEQFF. The CDR3 region has the DNA TGCGCCAGCAGGGGAGTGGGACGGAGTACAGATGAGCAGTTCTTC.

The chain carries TRBV19 and TRBJ2-7; 8 bases are a match to TRBD2. V lost 6 bases to trimming and J lost 2 bases; unmatched junction nucleotides: 6. The CDR3 is made up of 14 amino acids. Germline values: CDR1 LNHDA, CDR2 SQIVND (reference sequence). The CDR3 DNA reads as TGTGCCAGTAGCCCAAGCGGGGGAACCTACGAGCAGTACTTC. This gives the protein CASSPSGGTYEQYF. Full variable domain (rest looked up from reference TRBV19 and TRBJ2-7): DGGITQSPKYLFRKEGQNVTLSCEQNLNHDAMYWYRQDPGQGLRLIYYSQIVNDFQKGDIAEGYSVSREKKESFPLTVTSAQKNPTAFYLCASSPSGGTYEQYFGPGTRLTVT.

V gene TRBV5-6 combines with J gene TRBJ1-2, with 8 nucleotides matching TRBD1. Looked up from germline, CDR1 is SGHDT and CDR2 is YYEEEE. The CDR3 consists of 15 residues. With V trimmed by 4 bases and J by 4 bases, 9 bases remained unmatched. The CDR3 DNA follows: TGTGCCAGCAGCCTATACCGAGACAGGGGCTATGGCTACACCTTC. Its translation: CASSLYRDRGYGYTF.

This clone has just one count. This sequence joins TRBV15 and TRBJ1-2; possibly TRBD1 for D (5 bases). V was cut by 0 bases and J by 4 bases, with 9 bases left in between. Looked up from germline, CDR1 is LNHNV and CDR2 is YYDKDF (reference sequence). This CDR3 has 14 amino acids. CDR3: CATSREGQGYGYTF. The CDR3 DNA reads TGTGCCACCAGCAGAGAAGGACAAGGCTATGGCTACACCTTC.

The chain carries TRBV19 and TRBJ2-1; D remains unclear. There are 14 residues in the CDR3. V dropped 3 bases and J dropped 0 bases, with 6 bases sitting between them. Germline CDR1 LNHDA, CDR2 SQIVND (reference sequence). The CDR3 region is CASSIAISYNEQFF. The CDR3 DNA reads TGTGCCAGTAGTATCGCAATCTCCTACAATGAGCAGTTCTTC.

The chain uses TRBV19 and TRBJ2-1; TRBD2 is a possible D gene (6 bases). Trimming cost V 5 bases and J 6 bases, with 11 bases left between them. The CDR3 is 13 amino acids. Germline assignment: CDR1 LNHDA and CDR2 SQIVND (reference sequence). Here the CDR3 DNA reads TGTGCCAGTAGTCCCGGAGGGGTCAATGAGCAGTTCTTC. Its protein product is CASSPGGVNEQFF.

The chain carries TRBV19 and TRBJ2-7; 10 nucleotides agree with TRBD1. CDR1 and CDR2 (germline): LNHDA, SQIVND (reference sequence). V was clipped by 7 bases and J by 4 bases; unmatched bases: 7. The CDR3 totals 14 residues. The CDR3 reads CASTSGTGEYEQYF. CDR3 DNA sequence: TGTGCCAGTACCTCCGGGACAGGGGAATACGAGCAGTACTTC.

The V call is TRBV9, the J call TRBJ2-1; the D gene is possibly TRBD2 (6 bases). Germline assignment: CDR1 SGDLS and CDR2 YYNGEE. The length of the CDR3 is 18 residues. The V end was cut by 1 base, the J end by 1 base, with 18 bases between. In nucleotides, the CDR3 is TGTGCCAGCAGCGTATCCCTCCGGGACTCTAGGTCCTACAATGAGCAGTTCTTC. As protein: CASSVSLRDSRSYNEQFF.

The V call is TRBV4-3, the J call TRBJ2-5, with a tentative D call TRBD2 (7 bases). V was cut by 1 base and J by 2 bases, with 14 bases left in between. Germline-derived CDR1 and CDR2 are LGHNA and YSLEER. The CDR3 totals 16 residues. CDR3 sequence reads: CASSQVLGGRQETQYF. The DNA of the CDR3 is TGCGCCAGCAGCCAAGTATTGGGGGGGCGGCAAGAGACCCAGTACTTC.

The V and J genes are TRBV27 and TRBJ2-5; 7 bases agree with TRBD1. This CDR3 contains 15 residues. V dropped 5 bases and J dropped 5; count of bases not matched to a gene: 11. Germline lookup yields CDR1 MNHEY and CDR2 SMNVEV (reference sequence). The CDR3, as DNA: TGTGCCAGCAGTCCTGACAGGGTAGTGGGCGAGACCCAGTACTTC. Encoded protein: CASSPDRVVGETQYF.

This clone was counted between two and nine times. The chain is built from TRBV30 and TRBJ1-1, with D uncertain. Trimming stripped 4 bases from V and 6 bases from J, with 15 bases between. The germline gives CDR1 GTSNPN, CDR2 SVGIG (reference sequence). The CDR3 loop spans 13 amino acids. In DNA form, the CDR3 reads TGTGCCTGGACTAGGGAAGATTCACCTGAAGCTTTCTTT. Translated, it gives CAWTREDSPEAFF.

This rearrangement joins TRBV18 to TRBJ2-1; TRBD2 is a possible D gene (6 bases). Trimming removed 3 bases from V and 4 bases from J, with 13 bases in between. This CDR3 comprises 15 residues. Germline values: CDR1 KGHSH, CDR2 LQKENI. The CDR3 here is CASSPAGRDYNEQFF. The DNA for the CDR3 is TGTGCCAGCTCACCCGCGGGACGCGATTACAATGAGCAGTTCTTC.

The J gene is TRBJ2-3, the V gene TRBV19; 9 bases align to TRBD2. With V trimmed by 11 bases and J by 5 bases, 8 bases remained unmatched. This CDR3 is built from 13 residues. Germline V CDR1 and CDR2: LNHDA, SQIVND (reference sequence). CDR3 in amino acids: CASSGTVGDTQYF. The CDR3 bases are TGTGCCTCTAGCGGGACAGTAGGAGATACGCAGTATTTT.

J is TRBJ2-1 and V is TRBV7-9; TRBD1 is a possible D gene (6 bases). This CDR3 has 17 amino acids. Germline V gene data show CDR1 as SEHNR and CDR2 as FQNEAQ (reference sequence). Trimming cost V 5 bases and J 2 bases, with 19 bases left between them. As DNA, the CDR3 is TGTGCCAGCAGCCCCCAGCTTTCCAGGGACACCTACAATGAGCAGTTCTTC. It translates to CASSPQLSRDTYNEQFF.

This chain links TRBV6-5 with TRBJ2-1, with 7 positions matching TRBD1. This CDR3 is 14 amino acids long. Germline V gene sequence: CDR1 MNHEY, CDR2 SVGAGI. Trimming cost V 0 bases and J 9 bases; bases outside gene matches: 5. The chain's CDR3 is CASSYSEGAPEQFF. CDR3 nucleotide sequence: TGTGCCAGCAGTTACTCAGAGGGGGCGCCTGAGCAGTTCTTC.

The chain couples TRBV25-1 to TRBJ2-6, with 8 bases aligning to TRBD1. Germline V lookup: CDR1 MGHDK, CDR2 SYGVNS. The J segment lost 0 bases and the V segment lost 4 bases, leaving 5 bases of the junction unmatched. This CDR3 is built from 17 residues. The CDR3 loop reads CASSVGTGISGANVLTF. For the CDR3, the DNA is TGTGCCAGCAGTGTCGGGACAGGCATCTCTGGGGCCAACGTCCTGACTTTC.

The chain has TRBV6-1 and TRBJ1-5; 8 nucleotides align to TRBD1. Germline-derived CDR1 and CDR2 are MNHNS and SASEGT. V shed 7 bases and J 2 bases; nucleotides not matched to a gene: 4. The CDR3 spans 14 residues. This CDR3 reads CASNTGGGNQPQHF. Written as DNA, the CDR3 is TGTGCCAGCAATACAGGGGGAGGCAATCAGCCCCAGCATTTT.

The table lists this clone with a count of one. V gene TRBV11-3 combines with J gene TRBJ1-1; D not resolved. Germline values: CDR1 SGHNT, CDR2 YENEEA. Trimming shortened V by 5 bases and J by 1 base, and 11 bases separated the two germline ends. The CDR3 contains 14 residues. CDR3 sequence (DNA): TGTGCCAGCAGCCCCGGACGGACGAACACTGAAGCTTTCTTT. Encoded protein: CASSPGRTNTEAFF.

The chain has TRBV18 and TRBJ1-1; D is uncertain. This CDR3 region has 13 residues. The germline CDR1 and CDR2 sequences are KGHSH and LQKENI. Trimming took off 2 bases at V and 1 base at J, with 5 bases between the two ends. The CDR3: CASSPVGNTEAFF. In DNA form, the CDR3 reads TGTGCCAGCTCACCAGTAGGGAACACTGAAGCTTTCTTT. The whole variable domain, filled in from reference TRBV18 and TRBJ1-1, reads NAGVMQNPRHLVRRRGQEARLRCSPMKGHSHVYWYRQLPEEGLKFMVYLQKENIIDESGMPKERFSAEFPKEGPSILRIQQVVRGDSAAYFCASSPVGNTEAFFGQGTRLTVV.

This sequence joins TRBV6-5 and TRBJ1-1, with no clear D. Trimming stripped 2 bases from V and 3 bases from J, with 7 bases between. Germline assignment: CDR1 MNHEY and CDR2 SVGAGI. The CDR3 is made up of 13 amino acids. The CDR3 region is CASSYARDTEAFF. The CDR3, as DNA: TGTGCCAGCAGTTACGCCCGGGACACTGAAGCTTTCTTT.